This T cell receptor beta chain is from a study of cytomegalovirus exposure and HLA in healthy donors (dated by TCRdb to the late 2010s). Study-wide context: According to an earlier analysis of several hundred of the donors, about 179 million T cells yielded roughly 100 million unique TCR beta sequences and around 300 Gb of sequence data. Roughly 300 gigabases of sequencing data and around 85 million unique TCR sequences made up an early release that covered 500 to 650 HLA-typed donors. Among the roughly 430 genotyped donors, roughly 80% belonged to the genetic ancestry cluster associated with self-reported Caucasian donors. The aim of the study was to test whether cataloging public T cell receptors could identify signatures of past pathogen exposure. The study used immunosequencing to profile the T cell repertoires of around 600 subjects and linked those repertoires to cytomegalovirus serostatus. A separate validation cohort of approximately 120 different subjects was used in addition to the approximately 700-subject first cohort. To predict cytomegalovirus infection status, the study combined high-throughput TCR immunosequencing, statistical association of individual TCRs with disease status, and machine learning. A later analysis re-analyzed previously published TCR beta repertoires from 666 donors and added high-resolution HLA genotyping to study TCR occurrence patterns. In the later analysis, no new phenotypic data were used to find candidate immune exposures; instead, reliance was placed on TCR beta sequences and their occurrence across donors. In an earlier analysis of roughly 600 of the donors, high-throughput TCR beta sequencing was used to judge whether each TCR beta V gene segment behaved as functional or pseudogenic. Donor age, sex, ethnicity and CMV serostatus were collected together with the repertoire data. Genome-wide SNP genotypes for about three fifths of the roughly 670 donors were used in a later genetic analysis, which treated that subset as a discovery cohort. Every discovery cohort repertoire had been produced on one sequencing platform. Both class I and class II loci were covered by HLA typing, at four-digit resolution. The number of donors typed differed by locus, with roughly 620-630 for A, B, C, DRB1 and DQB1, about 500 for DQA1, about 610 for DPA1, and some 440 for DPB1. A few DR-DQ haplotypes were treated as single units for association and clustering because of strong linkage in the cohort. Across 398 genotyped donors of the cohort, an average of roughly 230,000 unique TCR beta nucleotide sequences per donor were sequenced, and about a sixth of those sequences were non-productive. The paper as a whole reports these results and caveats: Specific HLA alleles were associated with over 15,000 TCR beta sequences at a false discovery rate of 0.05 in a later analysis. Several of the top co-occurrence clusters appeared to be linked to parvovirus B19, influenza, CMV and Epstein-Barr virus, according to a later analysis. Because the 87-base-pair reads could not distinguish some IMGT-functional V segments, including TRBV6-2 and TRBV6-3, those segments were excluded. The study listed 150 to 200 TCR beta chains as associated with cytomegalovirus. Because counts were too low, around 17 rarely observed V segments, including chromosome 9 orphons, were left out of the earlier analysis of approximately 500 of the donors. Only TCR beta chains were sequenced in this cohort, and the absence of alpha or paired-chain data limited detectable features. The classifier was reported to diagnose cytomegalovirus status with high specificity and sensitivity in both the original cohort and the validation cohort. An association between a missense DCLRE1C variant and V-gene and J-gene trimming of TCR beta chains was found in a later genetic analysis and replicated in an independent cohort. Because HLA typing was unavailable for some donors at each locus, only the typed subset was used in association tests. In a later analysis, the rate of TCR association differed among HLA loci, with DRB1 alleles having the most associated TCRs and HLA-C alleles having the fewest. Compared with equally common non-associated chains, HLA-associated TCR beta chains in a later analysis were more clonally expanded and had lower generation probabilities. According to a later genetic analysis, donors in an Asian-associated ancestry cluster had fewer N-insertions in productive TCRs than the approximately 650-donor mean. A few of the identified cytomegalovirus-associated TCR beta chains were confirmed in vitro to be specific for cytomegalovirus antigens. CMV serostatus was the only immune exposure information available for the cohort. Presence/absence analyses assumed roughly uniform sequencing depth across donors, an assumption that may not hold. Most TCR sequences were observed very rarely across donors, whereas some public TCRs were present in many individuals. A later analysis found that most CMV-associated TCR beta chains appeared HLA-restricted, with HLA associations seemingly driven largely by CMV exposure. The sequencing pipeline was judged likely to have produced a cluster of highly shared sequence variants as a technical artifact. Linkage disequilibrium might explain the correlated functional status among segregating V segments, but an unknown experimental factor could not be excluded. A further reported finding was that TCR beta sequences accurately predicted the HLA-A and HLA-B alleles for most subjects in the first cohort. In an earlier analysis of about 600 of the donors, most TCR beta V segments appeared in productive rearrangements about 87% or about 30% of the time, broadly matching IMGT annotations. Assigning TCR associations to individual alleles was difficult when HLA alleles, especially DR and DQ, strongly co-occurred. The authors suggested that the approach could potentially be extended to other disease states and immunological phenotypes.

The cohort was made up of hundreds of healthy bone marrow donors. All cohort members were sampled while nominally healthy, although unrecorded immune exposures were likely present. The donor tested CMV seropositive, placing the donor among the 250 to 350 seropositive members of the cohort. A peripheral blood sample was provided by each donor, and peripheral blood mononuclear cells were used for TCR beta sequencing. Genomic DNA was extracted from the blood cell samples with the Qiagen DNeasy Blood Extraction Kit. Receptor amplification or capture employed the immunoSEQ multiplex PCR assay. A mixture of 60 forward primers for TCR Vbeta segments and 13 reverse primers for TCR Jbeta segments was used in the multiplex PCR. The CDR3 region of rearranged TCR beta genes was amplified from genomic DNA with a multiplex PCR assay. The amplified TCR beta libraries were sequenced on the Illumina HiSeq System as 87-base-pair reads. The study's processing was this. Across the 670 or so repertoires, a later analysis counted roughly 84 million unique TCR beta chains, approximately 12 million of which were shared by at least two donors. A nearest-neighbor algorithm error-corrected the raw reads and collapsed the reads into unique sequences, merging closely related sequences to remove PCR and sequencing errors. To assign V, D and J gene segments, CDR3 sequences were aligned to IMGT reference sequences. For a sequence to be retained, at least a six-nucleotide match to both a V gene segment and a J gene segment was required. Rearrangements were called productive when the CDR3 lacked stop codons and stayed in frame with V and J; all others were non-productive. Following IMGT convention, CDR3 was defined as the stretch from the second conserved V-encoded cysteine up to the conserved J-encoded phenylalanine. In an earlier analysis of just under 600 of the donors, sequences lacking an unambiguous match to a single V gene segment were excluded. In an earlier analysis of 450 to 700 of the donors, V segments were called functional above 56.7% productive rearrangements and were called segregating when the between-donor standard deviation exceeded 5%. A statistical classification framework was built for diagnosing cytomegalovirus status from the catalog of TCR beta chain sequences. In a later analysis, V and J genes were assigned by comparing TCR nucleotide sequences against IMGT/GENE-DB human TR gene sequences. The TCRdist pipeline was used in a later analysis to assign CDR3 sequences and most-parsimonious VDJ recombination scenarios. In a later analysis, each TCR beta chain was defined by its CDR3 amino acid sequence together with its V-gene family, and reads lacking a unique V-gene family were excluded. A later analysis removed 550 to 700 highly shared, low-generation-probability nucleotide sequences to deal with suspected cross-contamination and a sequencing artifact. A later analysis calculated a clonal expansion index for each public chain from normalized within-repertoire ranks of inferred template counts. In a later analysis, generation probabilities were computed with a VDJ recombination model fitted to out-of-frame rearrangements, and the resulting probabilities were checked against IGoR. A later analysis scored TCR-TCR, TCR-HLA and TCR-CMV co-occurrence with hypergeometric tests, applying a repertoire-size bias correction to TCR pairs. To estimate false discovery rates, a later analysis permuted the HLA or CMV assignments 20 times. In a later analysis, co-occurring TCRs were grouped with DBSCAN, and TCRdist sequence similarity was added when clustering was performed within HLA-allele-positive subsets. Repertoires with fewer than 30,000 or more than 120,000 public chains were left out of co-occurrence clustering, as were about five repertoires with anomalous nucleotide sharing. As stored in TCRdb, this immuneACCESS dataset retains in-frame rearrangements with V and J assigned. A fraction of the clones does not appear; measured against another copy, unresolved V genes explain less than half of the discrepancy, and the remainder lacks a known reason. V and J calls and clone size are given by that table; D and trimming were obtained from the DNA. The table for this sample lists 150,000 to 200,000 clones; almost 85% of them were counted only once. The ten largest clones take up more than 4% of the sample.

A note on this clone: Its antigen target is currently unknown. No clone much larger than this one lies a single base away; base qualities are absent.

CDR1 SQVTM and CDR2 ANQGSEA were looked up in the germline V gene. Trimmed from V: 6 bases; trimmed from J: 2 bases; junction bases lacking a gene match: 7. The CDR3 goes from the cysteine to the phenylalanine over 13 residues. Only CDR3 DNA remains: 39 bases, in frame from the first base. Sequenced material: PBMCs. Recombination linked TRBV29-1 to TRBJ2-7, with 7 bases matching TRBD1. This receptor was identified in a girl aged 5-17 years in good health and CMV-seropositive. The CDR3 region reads CSVRTGQTYEQYF. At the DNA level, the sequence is TGCAGCGTAAGGACAGGACAAACCTACGAGCAGTACTTC.